This T cell receptor (beta chain) was documented in a study of glioma-infiltrating T cells after dendritic cell vaccination. About the research overall: Dendritic cell vaccination trial patients had either newly diagnosed or recurrent glioblastoma. Treatment, given 2003 to 2012, was autologous tumor lysate-pulsed dendritic cell vaccination.

This sample's time point: after dendritic cell vaccination, including at tumor progression/relapse. Primers: 60 V beta forward and 13 J beta reverse. The repertoire was sequenced with immunoSEQ multiplex PCR; TCRdb's copy has only in-frame clones and lacks some. The sample shows about 24,000 clones, around 92% of them seen only once. Here the sequenced sample was blood, taken after dendritic cell vaccination. The receptor comes from a human donor with glioblastoma.

The CDR3: CASSAAGSTTGTEAFF. CDR3 in DNA: TGTGCCAGCAGTGCGGCGGGATCTACGACCGGCACTGAAGCTTTCTTT. This chain joins TRBV2 and TRBJ1-1; D unresolved. The CDR3 is made up of 16 amino acids. V was cut by 4 bases and J by 4 bases, with 19 bases left in between. Looked up from germline, CDR1 is SNHLY and CDR2 is FYNNEI.